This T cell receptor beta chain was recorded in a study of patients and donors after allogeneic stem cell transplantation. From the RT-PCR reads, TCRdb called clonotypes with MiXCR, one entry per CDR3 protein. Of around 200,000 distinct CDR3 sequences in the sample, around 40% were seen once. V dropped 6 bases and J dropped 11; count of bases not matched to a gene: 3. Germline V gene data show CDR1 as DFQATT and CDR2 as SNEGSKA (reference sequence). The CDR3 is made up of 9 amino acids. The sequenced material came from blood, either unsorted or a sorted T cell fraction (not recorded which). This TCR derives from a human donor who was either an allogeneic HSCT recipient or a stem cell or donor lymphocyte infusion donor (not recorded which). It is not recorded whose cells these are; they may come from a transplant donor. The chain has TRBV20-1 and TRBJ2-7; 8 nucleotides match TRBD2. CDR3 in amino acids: CSAGTRKYF. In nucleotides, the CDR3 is TGCAGTGCCGGGACTAGGAAGTACTTC.